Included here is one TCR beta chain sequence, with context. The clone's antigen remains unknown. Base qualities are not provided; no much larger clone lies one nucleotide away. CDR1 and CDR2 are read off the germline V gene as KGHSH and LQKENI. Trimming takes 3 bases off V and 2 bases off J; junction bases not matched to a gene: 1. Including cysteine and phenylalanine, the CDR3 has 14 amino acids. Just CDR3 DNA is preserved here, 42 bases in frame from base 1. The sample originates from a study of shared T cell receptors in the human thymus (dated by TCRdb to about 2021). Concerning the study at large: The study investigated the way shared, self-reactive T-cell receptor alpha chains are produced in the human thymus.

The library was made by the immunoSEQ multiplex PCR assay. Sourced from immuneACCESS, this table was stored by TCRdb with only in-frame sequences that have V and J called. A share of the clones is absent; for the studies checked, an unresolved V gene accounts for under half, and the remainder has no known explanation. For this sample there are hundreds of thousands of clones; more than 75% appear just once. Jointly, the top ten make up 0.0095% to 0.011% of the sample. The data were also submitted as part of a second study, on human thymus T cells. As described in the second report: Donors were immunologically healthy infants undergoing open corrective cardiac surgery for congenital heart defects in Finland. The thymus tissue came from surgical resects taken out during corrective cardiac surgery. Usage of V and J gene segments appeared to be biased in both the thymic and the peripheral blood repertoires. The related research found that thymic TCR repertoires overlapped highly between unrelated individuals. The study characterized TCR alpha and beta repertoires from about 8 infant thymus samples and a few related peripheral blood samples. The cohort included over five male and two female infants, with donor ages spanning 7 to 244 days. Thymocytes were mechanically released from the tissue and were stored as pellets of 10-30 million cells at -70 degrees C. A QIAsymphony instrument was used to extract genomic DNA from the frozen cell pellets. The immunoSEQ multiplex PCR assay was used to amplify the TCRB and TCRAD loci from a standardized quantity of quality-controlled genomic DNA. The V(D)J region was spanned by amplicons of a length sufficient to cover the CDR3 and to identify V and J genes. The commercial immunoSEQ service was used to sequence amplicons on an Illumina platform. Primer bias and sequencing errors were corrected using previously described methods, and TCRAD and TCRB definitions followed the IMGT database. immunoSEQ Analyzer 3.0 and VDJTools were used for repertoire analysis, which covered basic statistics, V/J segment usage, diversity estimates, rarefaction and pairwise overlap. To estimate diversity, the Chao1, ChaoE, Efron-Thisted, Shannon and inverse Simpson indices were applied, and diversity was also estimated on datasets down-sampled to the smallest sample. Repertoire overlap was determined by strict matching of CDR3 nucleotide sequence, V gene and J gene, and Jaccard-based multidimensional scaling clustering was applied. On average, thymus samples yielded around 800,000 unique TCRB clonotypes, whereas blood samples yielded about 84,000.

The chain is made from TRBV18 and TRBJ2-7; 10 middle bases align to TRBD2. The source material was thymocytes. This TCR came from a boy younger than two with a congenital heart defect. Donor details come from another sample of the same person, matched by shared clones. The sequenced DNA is TGTGCCAGCTCACCTCTAGCGGGAGCCTACGAGCAGTACTTC. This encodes CASSPLAGAYEQYF.